This is a list of T cell receptor beta chains from one sample in a study of CD8+ T cells in alopecia areata. Profiling relied on immunoSEQ multiplex PCR, and the TCRdb table lists in-frame clones only, not all of them. The table includes a few hundred thousand clones, 50% to 70% detected once. The source material was CD4+ T cells sorted from blood, sampled at week 4, from a patient treated with tofacitinib. Source of these receptors: a human donor with alopecia areata. Each CDR3 is given with its conserved first and last residue. D genes are given only for firm matches. Only part of the rows carry a size: once, few, many, or a class if the clone is expanded.

v_gene,abundance,j_gene,d_gene,CDR3aa,CDR3nt
TRBV29-1,NA,TRBJ1-1,TRBD1,CSVEPRQGNTEAFF,TGCAGCGTTGAACCACGACAGGGGAACACTGAAGCTTTCTTT
TRBV29-1,NA,TRBJ2-5,NA,CSVEEETQYF,TGCAGCGTTGAAGAAGAGACCCAGTACTTC
TRBV11-1,NA,TRBJ2-3,TRBD2,CASSSGTRGTDTQYF,TGTGCCAGCAGCTCCGGGACTAGGGGCACAGATACGCAGTATTTT
TRBV6-5,once,TRBJ1-2,TRBD1,CASRTGQSPGYTF,TGTGCCAGCAGAACGGGACAGTCCCCTGGCTACACCTTC
TRBV27,NA,TRBJ1-1,NA,CAGRQDTEAFF,TGTGCCGGCCGACAGGACACTGAAGCTTTCTTT
TRBV30,NA,TRBJ2-1,TRBD2,CAWSVSGGYNEQFF,TGTGCCTGGAGTGTGAGCGGGGGGTACAATGAGCAGTTCTTC
TRBV18,NA,TRBJ2-3,TRBD1,CASSPAAGGVDTQYF,TGTGCCAGCTCACCGGCGGCAGGGGGCGTTGATACGCAGTATTTT
TRBV27,NA,TRBJ2-7,NA,CASSLRGSGEQYF,TGTGCCAGCAGTTTAAGGGGTTCGGGAGAGCAGTACTTC
TRBV27,NA,TRBJ2-3,TRBD2,CASSKSPGLAGRADTQYF,TGTGCCAGCAGTAAAAGTCCGGGACTAGCGGGGAGGGCAGATACGCAGTATTTT
TRBV25-1,few,TRBJ2-3,NA,CASSPDSDTQYF,TGTGCCAGCTCCCCGGATAGCGATACGCAGTATTTT
TRBV27,many,TRBJ1-1,NA,CASSLGGASLMNTEAFF,TGTGCCAGCAGTTTAGGAGGGGCGTCCCTTATGAACACTGAAGCTTTCTTT
TRBV4-3,NA,TRBJ2-6,NA,CASSQAPGLTSGANVLTF,TGCGCCAGCAGCCAAGCCCCAGGATTAACCTCTGGGGCCAACGTCCTGACTTTC
TRBV25-1,NA,TRBJ1-2,TRBD1,CASSESGWTGSNYGYTF,TGTGCCAGCAGTGAATCCGGCTGGACAGGTTCTAACTATGGCTACACCTTC
TRBV6-5,NA,TRBJ2-7,TRBD2,CASRSGTSGTYEQYF,TGTGCCAGCAGGTCCGGGACTAGCGGAACCTACGAGCAGTACTTC
TRBV10-3,NA,TRBJ2-1,NA,CATRQASYNEQFF,TGTGCCACCAGACAGGCCTCCTACAATGAGCAGTTCTTC
TRBV7-2,many,TRBJ2-7,TRBD2,CASSYRSTGGQEQYF,TGTGCCAGCAGCTATCGGTCTACGGGGGGTCAGGAGCAGTACTTC
TRBV30,NA,TRBJ1-1,TRBD1,CAWSVTGATEAFF,TGTGCCTGGAGCGTTACAGGGGCCACTGAAGCTTTCTTT
TRBV4-3,NA,TRBJ1-1,NA,CASSQGWGRHTEAFF,TGCGCCAGCAGCCAGGGTTGGGGCCGTCACACTGAAGCTTTCTTT
TRBV11-3,NA,TRBJ2-3,TRBD2,CASSLLAGGTDTQYF,TGTGCCAGCAGCTTACTAGCGGGGGGCACAGATACGCAGTATTTT
TRBV15,NA,TRBJ2-5,NA,CATSRGGERETQYF,TGTGCCACCAGCAGAGGCGGGGAGCGGGAGACCCAGTACTTC
TRBV5-4,NA,TRBJ2-7,NA,CASSSQQAYEQYF,TGTGCCAGCAGCTCACAACAAGCCTACGAGCAGTACTTC
TRBV30,NA,TRBJ1-3,NA,CAWIEHNSGNTIYF,TGTGCCTGGATCGAGCATAACTCTGGAAACACCATATATTTT
TRBV27,NA,TRBJ2-3,NA,CASRPVAGSIGTDTQYF,TGTGCCAGCAGACCTGTAGCAGGGTCAATTGGCACAGATACGCAGTATTTT
TRBV6-5,NA,TRBJ1-1,NA,CASRDSPASTEAFF,TGTGCCAGCAGAGATTCCCCAGCGAGCACTGAAGCTTTCTTT
TRBV30,NA,TRBJ1-2,TRBD1,CAWRDRGVEGYTF,TGTGCCTGGAGGGACAGGGGGGTCGAAGGCTACACCTTC
TRBV5-1,NA,TRBJ2-5,NA,CASSLAGTPQETQYF,TGCGCCAGCAGCTTGGCCGGGACACCACAAGAGACCCAGTACTTC
TRBV30,NA,TRBJ1-2,NA,CAWSGTPSNYGYTF,TGTGCCTGGAGTGGGACCCCTTCTAACTATGGCTACACCTTC
TRBV19,NA,TRBJ1-6,NA,CASSQPGTGNSPLHF,TGTGCCAGTAGTCAGCCCGGGACGGGGAATTCACCCCTCCACTTT
TRBV28,few,TRBJ1-2,NA,CASSLTGKYGYTF,TGTGCCAGCAGTTTAACAGGGAAATATGGCTACACCTTC